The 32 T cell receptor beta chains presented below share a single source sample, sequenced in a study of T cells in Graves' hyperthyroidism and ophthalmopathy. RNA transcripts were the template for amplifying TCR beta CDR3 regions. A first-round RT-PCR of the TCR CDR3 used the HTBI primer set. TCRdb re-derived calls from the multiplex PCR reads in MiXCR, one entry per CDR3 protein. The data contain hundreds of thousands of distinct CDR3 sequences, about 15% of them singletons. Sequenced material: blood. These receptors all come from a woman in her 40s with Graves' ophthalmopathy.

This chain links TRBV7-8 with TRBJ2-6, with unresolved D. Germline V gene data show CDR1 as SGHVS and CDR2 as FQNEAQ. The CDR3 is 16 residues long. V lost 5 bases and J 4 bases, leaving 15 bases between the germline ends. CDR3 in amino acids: CASSPRTGLGANVLTF. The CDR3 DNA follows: TGTGCCAGCAGCCCAAGGACGGGTCTGGGGGCCAACGTCCTGACTTTC. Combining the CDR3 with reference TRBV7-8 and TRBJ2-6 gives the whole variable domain GAGVSQSPRYKVAKRGQDVALRCDPISGHVSLFWYQQALGQGPEFLTYFQNEAQLDKSGLPSDRFFAERPEGSVSTLKIQRTQQEDSAVYLCASSPRTGLGANVLTFGAGSRLTVL.

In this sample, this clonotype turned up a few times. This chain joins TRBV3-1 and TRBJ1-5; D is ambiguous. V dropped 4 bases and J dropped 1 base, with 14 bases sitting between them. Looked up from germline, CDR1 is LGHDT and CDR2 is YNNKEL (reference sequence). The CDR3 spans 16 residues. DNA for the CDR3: TGTGCCAGCAGCCTTAGCGGGGTGGGCAGCAATCAGCCCCAGCATTTT. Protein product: CASSLSGVGSNQPQHF.

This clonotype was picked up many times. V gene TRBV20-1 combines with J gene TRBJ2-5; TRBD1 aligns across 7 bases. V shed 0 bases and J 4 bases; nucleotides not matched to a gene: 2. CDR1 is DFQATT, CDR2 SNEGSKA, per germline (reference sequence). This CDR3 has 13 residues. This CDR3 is CSARETGLETQYF. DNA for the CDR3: TGCAGTGCTAGAGAGACAGGGCTAGAGACCCAGTACTTC.

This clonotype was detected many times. The CDR3 DNA follows: TGTGCCACCAGTGATCCCAGCGGGAGTGAGGAGGGTGACACCGGGGAGCTGTTTTTT. Amino acids: CATSDPSGSEEGDTGELFF. This chain joins TRBV24-1 and TRBJ2-2; 8 nucleotides agree with TRBD2. The CDR3 consists of 19 residues. J gave up 3 bases and V 3 bases, and 14 bases lay outside the gene matches. Germline V lookup: CDR1 KGHDR, CDR2 SFDVKD.

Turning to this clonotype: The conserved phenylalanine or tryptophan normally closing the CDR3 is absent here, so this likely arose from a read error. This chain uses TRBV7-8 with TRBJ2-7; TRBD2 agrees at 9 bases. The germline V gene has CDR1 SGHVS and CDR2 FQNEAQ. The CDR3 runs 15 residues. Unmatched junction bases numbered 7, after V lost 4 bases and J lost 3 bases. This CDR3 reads CASSSVAGEIYEQYS. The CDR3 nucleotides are TGTGCCAGCAGCTCCGTAGCGGGGGAAATCTACGAGCAGTACTCG.

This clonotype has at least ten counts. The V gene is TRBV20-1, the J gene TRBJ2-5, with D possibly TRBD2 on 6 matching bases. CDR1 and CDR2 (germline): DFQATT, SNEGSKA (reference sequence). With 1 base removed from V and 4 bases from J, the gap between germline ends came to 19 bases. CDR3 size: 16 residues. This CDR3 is CSARGGTEAIRETQYF. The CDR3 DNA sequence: TGCAGTGCTAGAGGCGGGACGGAGGCGATTCGAGAGACCCAGTACTTC.

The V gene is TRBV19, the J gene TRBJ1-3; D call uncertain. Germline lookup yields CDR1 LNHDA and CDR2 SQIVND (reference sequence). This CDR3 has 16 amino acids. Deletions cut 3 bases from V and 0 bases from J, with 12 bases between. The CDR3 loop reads CASSIGKGLSGNTIYF. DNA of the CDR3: TGTGCCAGTAGTATCGGGAAGGGCCTCTCTGGAAACACCATATATTTT.

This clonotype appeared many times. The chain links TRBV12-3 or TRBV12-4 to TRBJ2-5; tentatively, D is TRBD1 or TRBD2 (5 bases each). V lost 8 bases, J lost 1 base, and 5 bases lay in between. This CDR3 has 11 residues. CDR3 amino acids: CASGTQETQYF. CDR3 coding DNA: TGTGCCAGCGGGACCCAAGAGACCCAGTACTTC.

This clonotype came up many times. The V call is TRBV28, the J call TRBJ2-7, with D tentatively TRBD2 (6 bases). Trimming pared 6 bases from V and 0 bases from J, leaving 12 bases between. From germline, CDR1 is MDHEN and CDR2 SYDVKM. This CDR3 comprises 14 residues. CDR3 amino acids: CASSQVRGSYEQYF. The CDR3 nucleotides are TGTGCCAGCAGCCAGGTGCGGGGCTCCTACGAGCAGTACTTC.

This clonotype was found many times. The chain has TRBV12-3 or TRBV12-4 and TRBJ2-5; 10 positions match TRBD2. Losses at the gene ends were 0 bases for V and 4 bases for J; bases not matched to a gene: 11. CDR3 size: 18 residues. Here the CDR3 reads CASSLASGASGRGETQYF. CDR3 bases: TGTGCCAGCAGTTTAGCGTCGGGGGCTAGCGGGAGAGGAGAGACCCAGTACTTC.

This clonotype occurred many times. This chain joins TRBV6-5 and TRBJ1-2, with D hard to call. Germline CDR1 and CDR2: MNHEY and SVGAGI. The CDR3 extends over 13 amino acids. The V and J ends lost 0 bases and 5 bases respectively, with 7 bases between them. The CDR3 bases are TGTGCCAGCAGTTACTCAGTGGGGTATGGCTACACCTTC. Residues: CASSYSVGYGYTF.

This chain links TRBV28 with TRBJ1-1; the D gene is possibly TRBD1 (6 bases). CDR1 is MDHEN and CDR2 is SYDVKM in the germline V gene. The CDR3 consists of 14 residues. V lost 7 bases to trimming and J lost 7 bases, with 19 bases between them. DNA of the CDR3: TGTGCCAGCACCCTAGGGGGGGCCGGAATTGAAGCTTTCTTT. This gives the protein CASTLGGAGIEAFF.

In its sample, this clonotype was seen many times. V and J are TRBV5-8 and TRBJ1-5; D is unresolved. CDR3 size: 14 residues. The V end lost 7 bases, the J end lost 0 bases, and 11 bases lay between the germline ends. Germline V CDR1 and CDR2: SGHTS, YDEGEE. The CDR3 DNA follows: TGTGCCAGCCGGCTGGGAAATAGCAATCAGCCCCAGCATTTT. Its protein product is CASRLGNSNQPQHF.

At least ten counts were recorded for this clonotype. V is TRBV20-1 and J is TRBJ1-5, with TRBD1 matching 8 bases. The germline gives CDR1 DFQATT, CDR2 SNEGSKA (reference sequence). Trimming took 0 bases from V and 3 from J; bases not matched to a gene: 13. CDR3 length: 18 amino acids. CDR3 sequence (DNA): TGCAGTGCTAGAGATGGGACAGGAACAAGAGGTTCCAATCAGCCCCAGCATTTT. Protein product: CSARDGTGTRGSNQPQHF.

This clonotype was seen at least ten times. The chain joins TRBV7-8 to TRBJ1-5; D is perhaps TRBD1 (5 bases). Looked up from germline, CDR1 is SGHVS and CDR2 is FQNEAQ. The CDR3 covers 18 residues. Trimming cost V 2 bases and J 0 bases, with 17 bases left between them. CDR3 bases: TGTGCCAGCAGCTTAAACGGGTTTGGGGGGAATAGCAATCAGCCCCAGCATTTT. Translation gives CASSLNGFGGNSNQPQHF.

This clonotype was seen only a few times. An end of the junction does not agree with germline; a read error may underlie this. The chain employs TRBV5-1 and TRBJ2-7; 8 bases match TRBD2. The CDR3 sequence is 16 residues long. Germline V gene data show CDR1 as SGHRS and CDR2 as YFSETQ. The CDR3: CASSLGPAGASHEQYF. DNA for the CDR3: TGCGCCAGCAGCTTGGGGCCAGCGGGAGCCTCCCACGAGCAGTACTTC.

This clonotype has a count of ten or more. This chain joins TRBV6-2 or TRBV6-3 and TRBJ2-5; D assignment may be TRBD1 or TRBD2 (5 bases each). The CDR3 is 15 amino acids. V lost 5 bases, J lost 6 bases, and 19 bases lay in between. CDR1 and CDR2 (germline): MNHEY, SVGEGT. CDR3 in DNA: TGTGCCAGCAGTCCCACCGGGACCCCGGGGCAGACCCAGTACTTC. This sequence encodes CASSPTGTPGQTQYF.

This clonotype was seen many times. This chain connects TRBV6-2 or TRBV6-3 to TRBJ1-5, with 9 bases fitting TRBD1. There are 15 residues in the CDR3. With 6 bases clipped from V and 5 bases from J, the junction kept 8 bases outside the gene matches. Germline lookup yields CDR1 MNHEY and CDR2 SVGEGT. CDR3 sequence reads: CASSGGTGIDQPQHF. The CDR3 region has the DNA TGTGCCAGCAGCGGAGGGACAGGGATAGATCAGCCCCAGCATTTT.

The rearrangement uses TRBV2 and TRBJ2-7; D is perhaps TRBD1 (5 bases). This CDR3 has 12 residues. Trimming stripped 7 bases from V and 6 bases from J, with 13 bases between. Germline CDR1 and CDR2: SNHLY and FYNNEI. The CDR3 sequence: CASKGQGGEQYF. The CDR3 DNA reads TGTGCCAGCAAGGGGCAGGGCGGCGAGCAGTACTTC.

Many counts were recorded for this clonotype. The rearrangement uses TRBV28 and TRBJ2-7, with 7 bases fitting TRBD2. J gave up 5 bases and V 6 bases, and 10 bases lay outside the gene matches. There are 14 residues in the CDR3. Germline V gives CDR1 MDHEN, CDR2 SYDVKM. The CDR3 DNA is TGTGCCAGCAGCACAAGCGGGATGATCCACGAGCAGTACTTC. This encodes CASSTSGMIHEQYF.

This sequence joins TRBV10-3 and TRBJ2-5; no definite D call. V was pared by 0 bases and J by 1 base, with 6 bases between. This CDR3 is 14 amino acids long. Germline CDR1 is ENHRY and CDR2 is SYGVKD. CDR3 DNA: TGTGCCATCAGTGAGTCCTTGATCCAAGAGACCCAGTACTTC. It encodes CAISESLIQETQYF.

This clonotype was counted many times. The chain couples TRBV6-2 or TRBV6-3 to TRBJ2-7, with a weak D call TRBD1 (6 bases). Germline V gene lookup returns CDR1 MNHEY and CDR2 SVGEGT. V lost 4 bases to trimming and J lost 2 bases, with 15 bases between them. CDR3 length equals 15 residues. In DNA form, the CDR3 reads TGTGCCAGCAGTTCCCCCGCAGGGACAACCTACGAGCAGTACTTC. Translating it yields CASSSPAGTTYEQYF.

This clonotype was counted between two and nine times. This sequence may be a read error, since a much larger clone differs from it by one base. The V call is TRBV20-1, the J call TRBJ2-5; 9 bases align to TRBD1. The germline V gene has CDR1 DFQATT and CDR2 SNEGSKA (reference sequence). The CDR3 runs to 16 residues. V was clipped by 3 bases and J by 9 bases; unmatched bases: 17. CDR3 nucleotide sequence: TGCAGTGCTAGTCGTCGACGGGACAGGGCTAGGGAGTCCCAGTACTTC. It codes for CSASRRRDRARESQYF.

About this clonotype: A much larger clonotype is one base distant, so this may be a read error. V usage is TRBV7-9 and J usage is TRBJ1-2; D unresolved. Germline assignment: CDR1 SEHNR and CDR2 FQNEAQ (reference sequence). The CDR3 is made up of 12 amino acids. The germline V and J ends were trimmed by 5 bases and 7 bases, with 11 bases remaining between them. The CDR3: CASSAGDGGYTF. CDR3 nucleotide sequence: TGTGCCAGCAGCGCGGGCGATGGTGGCTACACCTTC.

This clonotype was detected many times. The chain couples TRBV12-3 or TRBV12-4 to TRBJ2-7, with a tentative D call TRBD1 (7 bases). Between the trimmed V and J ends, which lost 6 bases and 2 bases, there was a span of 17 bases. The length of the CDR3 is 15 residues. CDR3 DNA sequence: TGTGCCAGCAGCCAACGGCAGGGGGGTACCTACGAGCAGTACTTC. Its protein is CASSQRQGGTYEQYF.

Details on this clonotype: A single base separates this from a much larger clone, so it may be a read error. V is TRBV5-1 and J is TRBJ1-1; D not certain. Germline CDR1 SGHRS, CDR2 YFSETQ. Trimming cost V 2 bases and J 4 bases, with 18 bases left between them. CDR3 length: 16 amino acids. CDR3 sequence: CASSFSGQWKGTEAFF. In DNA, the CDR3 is TGCGCCAGCAGCTTTTCTGGGCAGTGGAAGGGCACTGAAGCTTTCTTT.

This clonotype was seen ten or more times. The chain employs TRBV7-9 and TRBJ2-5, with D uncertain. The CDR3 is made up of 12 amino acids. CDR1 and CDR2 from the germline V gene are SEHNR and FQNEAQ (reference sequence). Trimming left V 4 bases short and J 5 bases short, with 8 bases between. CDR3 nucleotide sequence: TGTGCCAGCAGCTATCGATCGGAGACCCAGTACTTC. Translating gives CASSYRSETQYF.

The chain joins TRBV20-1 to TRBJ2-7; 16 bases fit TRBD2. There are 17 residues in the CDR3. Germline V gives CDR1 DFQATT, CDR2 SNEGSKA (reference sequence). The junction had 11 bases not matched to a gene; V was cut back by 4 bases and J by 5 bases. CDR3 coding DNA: TGCAGTGCTATCAAATGGGGGACTAGCGGGAGGGATAACGAGCAGTACTTC. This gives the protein CSAIKWGTSGRDNEQYF.

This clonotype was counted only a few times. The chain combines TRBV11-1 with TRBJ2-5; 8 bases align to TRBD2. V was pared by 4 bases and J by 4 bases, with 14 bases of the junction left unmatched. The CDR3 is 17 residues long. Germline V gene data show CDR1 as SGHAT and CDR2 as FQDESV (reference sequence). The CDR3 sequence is CASSSRGGGPEGETQYF. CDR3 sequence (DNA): TGTGCCAGCAGCTCCCGGGGGGGGGGCCCCGAGGGAGAGACCCAGTACTTC.

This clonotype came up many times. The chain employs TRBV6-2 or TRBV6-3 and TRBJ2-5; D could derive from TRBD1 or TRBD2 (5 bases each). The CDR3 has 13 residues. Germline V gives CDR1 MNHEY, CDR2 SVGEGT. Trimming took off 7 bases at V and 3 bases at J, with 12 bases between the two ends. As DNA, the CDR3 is TGTGCCAGCATCACCCGAGGGGAAGAGACCCAGTACTTC. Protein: CASITRGEETQYF.

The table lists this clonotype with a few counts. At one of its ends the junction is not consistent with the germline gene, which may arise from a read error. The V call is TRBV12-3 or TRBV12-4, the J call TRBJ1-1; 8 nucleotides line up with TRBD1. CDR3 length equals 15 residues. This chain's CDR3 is CASTPSDRANTEAVF. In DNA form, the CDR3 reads TGTGCCAGCACCCCTTCGGACAGGGCGAACACTGAAGCTGTCTTT.

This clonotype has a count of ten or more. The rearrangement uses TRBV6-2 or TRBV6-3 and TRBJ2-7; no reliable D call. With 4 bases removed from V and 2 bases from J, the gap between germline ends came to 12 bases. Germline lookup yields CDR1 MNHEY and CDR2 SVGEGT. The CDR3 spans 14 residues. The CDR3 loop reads CASSSARVAYEQYF. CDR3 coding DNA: TGTGCCAGCAGTTCCGCTAGAGTCGCCTACGAGCAGTACTTC.